This TCR beta chain was retrieved from a study of identical twins. Findings and caveats of the study: Fewer insertions marked abundant cord blood beta clonotypes; young adult naive trended weakly, memory not at all. In drawing conclusions, the study used cross-sectional statistical analysis and did not follow the same donors.

Unique molecular identifiers were in the cDNA, with template-switch universal primer binding. TCRdb redid the calling of the 5' RACE reads with MiXCR, one entry per CDR3 protein. The data contain more than 1.5 million distinct CDR3 sequences, 32% of them seen just once; the ten biggest clones take up approximately 0.29%. In its sample, this clonotype was seen once. What it recognizes is unknown. The donor group consisted entirely of healthy Caucasians. V was trimmed by 0 bases and J by 4 bases, leaving 7 bases between them. This CDR3 region has 14 residues. Germline V lookup: CDR1 LGHNA, CDR2 YNFKEQ. The V call is TRBV4-2, the J call TRBJ1-5, with D uncertain. Sequencing was carried out using cord blood. This sequence was found in a newborn girl in good health. CDR3 coding DNA: TGTGCCAGCAGCCAAGATGTACGGAATCAGCCCCAGCATTTT. Protein: CASSQDVRNQPQHF.